This TCR beta chain was documented in a study of blood T cell repertoires in COVID-19. The wider study: Spain, Italy and the United States supplied samples that represented acute and convalescent COVID-19. PBMCs, B-cell-depleted T cells, or T cells provided the cDNA or gDNA that made up the material.

CDR1 is LGHDT, CDR2 YNNKEL, per germline (reference sequence). The CDR3 totals 13 residues. V lost 3 bases, J lost 7 bases, and 1 base stayed unmatched. As processed by the authors: From reference gene primer amplification, estimates of nucleated cell counts were derived. Sequencing used immunoSEQ multiplex PCR; TCRdb keeps in-frame clones, though not all of them. The V and J calls and clone size are taken from that table; D and trimming were inferred from the DNA. The repertoire holds over 120,000 clones, with 88% as singletons. The chain combines TRBV3-1 (or the pseudogene TRBV3-2) with TRBJ1-4; TRBD1 matches at 8 bases. The TCR comes from a man in his 70s with acute or convalescent COVID-19. Sequences were obtained from peripheral blood. The CDR3 DNA is TGTGCCAGCAGCCAGGGGACAGGTGAAAAACTGTTTTTT. Translating gives CASSQGTGEKLFF.